The 26 T cell receptor beta chains below come from one sample, sequenced in a study of shared clonotypes between healthy human individuals. Cells designated naive CD8 were CD45RO-negative and were positively selected for CCR7, with terminally differentiated effector memory CD45RA+ cells excluded. TCRdb's copy holds only in-frame clones and misses some; the assay was immunoSEQ multiplex PCR. The profile shows under 2,000,000 clones, over 85% of them singletons. The sample was naive CD8+ T cells sorted from blood. The receptors stem from a young man in good health.

The chain links TRBV4-1 to TRBJ1-3; D might be TRBD1 (5 bases). V gave up 0 bases and J gave up 4 bases, with 10 bases separating them. CDR1 is MGHRA, CDR2 YSYEKL, per germline. The CDR3 has 15 residues. Written as DNA, the CDR3 is TGCGCCAGCAGCCAAGACAGGGAAGGCGGAAACACCATATATTTT. Translating gives CASSQDREGGNTIYF.

This rearrangement joins TRBV6-1 to TRBJ2-7; TRBD1 agrees at 9 bases. The CDR3 extends over 18 amino acids. V gave up 4 bases and J gave up 5 bases; unmatched junction bases: 18. Looked up from germline, CDR1 is MNHNS and CDR2 is SASEGT. CDR3 sequence (DNA): TGTGCCAGCAGTGTCTTGAAGGGAATCCGGGACAGGGAGAACGAGCAGTACTTC. It is translated as CASSVLKGIRDRENEQYF.

The rearrangement joins TRBV29-1 to TRBJ1-1; weak D call: TRBD1 (5 bases). This CDR3 contains 11 residues. V lost 3 bases, J lost 10 bases, and 12 bases lay in between. Germline assignment: CDR1 SQVTM and CDR2 ANQGSEA. CDR3 protein: CSVEEGNGAFF. DNA of the CDR3: TGCAGCGTTGAGGAGGGGAACGGAGCTTTCTTT.

The rearrangement uses TRBV6-5 and TRBJ2-4; 7 bases fit TRBD1. V lost 4 bases, J lost 6 bases, and 12 bases stayed unmatched. CDR1 and CDR2 from the germline V gene are MNHEY and SVGAGI. The CDR3 contains 16 residues. The CDR3 nucleotides read TGTGCCAGCAGTTCAAGCGCCGGGACAGCGGTAAACATTCAGTACTTC. This sequence encodes CASSSSAGTAVNIQYF.

This clone was seen just once. Other DNA sequences in this sample translate to the same CDR3. This chain connects TRBV7-3 to TRBJ2-7; D might be TRBD2 (5 bases). The CDR3 loop spans 13 amino acids. V lost 0 bases, J lost 4 bases, and 7 bases lay in between. Germline CDR1 and CDR2: SGHTA and FQGTGA. The CDR3 loop reads CASSLTRGYEQYF. The DNA of the CDR3 is TGTGCCAGCAGCTTAACAAGAGGGTACGAGCAGTACTTC.

This chain uses TRBV30 with TRBJ2-7; D ambiguous. There are 13 residues in the CDR3. V shed 4 bases and J shed 0 bases, with 10 bases lying between them. Germline V gene sequence: CDR1 GTSNPN, CDR2 SVGIG (reference sequence). The CDR3 DNA is TGTGCCTGGAAGGCGGTGCGCTCCTACGAGCAGTACTTC. Encoded protein: CAWKAVRSYEQYF.

The V gene is TRBV11-2, the J gene TRBJ2-3, with 7 positions matching TRBD1. Germline-derived CDR1 and CDR2 are SGHAT and FQNNGV. The CDR3 loop spans 16 amino acids. V gave up 5 bases and J gave up 3 bases; unmatched junction bases: 11. The chain's CDR3 is CASSQRQGGVTDTQYF. In nucleotides, the CDR3 is TGTGCCAGCAGCCAACGACAGGGTGGGGTTACAGATACGCAGTATTTT.

The gene calls are TRBV6-5 and TRBJ1-6; TRBD1 matches at 7 bases. The trim removed 6 bases at V and 6 bases at J, leaving 8 bases unmatched. Germline V gene lookup returns CDR1 MNHEY and CDR2 SVGAGI. The CDR3 loop spans 15 amino acids. This chain's CDR3 is CASREGAWGNSPLHF. The CDR3 coding sequence is TGTGCCAGCAGAGAGGGGGCTTGGGGTAATTCACCCCTCCACTTT.

This clone was seen just once. The chain is built from TRBV27 and TRBJ2-2; D gene unclear. CDR1 is MNHEY and CDR2 is SMNVEV in the germline V gene (reference sequence). The CDR3 has 14 residues. Trimming removed 3 bases at V and 1 base at J, with 6 bases between. The CDR3 sequence is CASSFKGNTGELFF. In nucleotides, the CDR3 is TGTGCCAGCAGTTTCAAGGGGAACACCGGGGAGCTGTTTTTT.

The rearrangement joins TRBV25-1 to TRBJ2-1; TRBD2 aligns across 11 bases. Germline CDR1 MGHDK, CDR2 SYGVNS. J was trimmed by 4 bases and V by 5 bases; bases with no gene match: 10. The CDR3 spans 17 residues. DNA for the CDR3: TGTGCCAGCAGTCCTAATTTACTAGCGGGGGAATACAATGAGCAGTTCTTC. Encoded protein: CASSPNLLAGEYNEQFF.

The rearrangement uses TRBV7-9 and TRBJ2-1, with D hard to call. Trimming took off 0 bases at V and 8 bases at J, with 11 bases between the two ends. The germline gives CDR1 SEHNR, CDR2 FQNEAQ (reference sequence). The CDR3 totals 14 residues. This CDR3 reads CASSLAGSLHEQFF. CDR3 sequence (DNA): TGTGCCAGCAGCTTAGCTGGCAGTCTCCATGAGCAGTTCTTC.

The rearrangement joins TRBV15 to TRBJ2-7, with TRBD2 matching over 16 bases. With V trimmed by 4 bases and J by 4 bases, 1 base remained unmatched. The CDR3 consists of 15 residues. Germline V gives CDR1 LNHNV, CDR2 YYDKDF (reference sequence). CDR3 bases: TGTGCCACCAGCACGGGACTAGCGGGAGGGTACGAGCAGTACTTC. Amino acids: CATSTGLAGGYEQYF.

V is TRBV14 and J is TRBJ2-3; the D is unclear. The CDR3 runs to 13 residues. Germline-derived CDR1 and CDR2 are SGHDN and FVKESK. Trimming cost V 3 bases and J 5 bases, with 9 bases left between them. Written as DNA, the CDR3 is TGTGCCAGCAGCCACGCGTTCTTAGATACGCAGTATTTT. Residues: CASSHAFLDTQYF.

The V gene is TRBV29-1, the J gene TRBJ1-1; TRBD1 matches 10 bases. The CDR3 is 14 amino acids. Trimming took 4 bases from V and 4 from J; bases not matched to a gene: 6. Germline lookup yields CDR1 SQVTM and CDR2 ANQGSEA. DNA of the CDR3: TGCAGCGTTGCCGGCCGGGACAGGGGCACTGAAGCTTTCTTT. This translates into CSVAGRDRGTEAFF.

V is TRBV11-2 and J is TRBJ2-7, with a possible D match to TRBD2 (6 bases). Between the trimmed V and J ends, which lost 4 bases and 3 bases, there was a span of 13 bases. The CDR3 is 14 amino acids. Germline V gene lookup returns CDR1 SGHAT and CDR2 FQNNGV. The CDR3: CASSSGLHDYEQYF. CDR3 nucleotides: TGTGCCAGCAGCTCGGGACTGCACGACTACGAGCAGTACTTC.

This chain links TRBV11-2 with TRBJ2-7, with a tentative D call TRBD2 (5 bases). V lost 3 bases and J 3 bases, leaving 18 bases between the germline ends. There are 16 residues in the CDR3. Germline V lookup: CDR1 SGHAT, CDR2 FQNNGV. CDR3 bases: TGTGCCAGCAGCTTGGGGATTAGCGCTTTGAACTACGAGCAGTACTTC. This gives the protein CASSLGISALNYEQYF.

As for this clone: This sample also contains other DNA sequences that code for the same CDR3. The chain is built from TRBV6-5 and TRBJ2-7; D is ambiguous. CDR1 is MNHEY and CDR2 is SVGAGI in the germline V gene. The CDR3 consists of 14 residues. V was pared by 0 bases and J by 0 bases, with 6 bases between. The CDR3 region has the DNA TGTGCCAGCAGTTACTCCTCAGACTCCTACGAGCAGTACTTC. Translated, it gives CASSYSSDSYEQYF.

The chain uses TRBV7-6 and TRBJ1-2; 7 bases are shared with TRBD1. The germline V gene encodes CDR1 SGHVS and CDR2 FNYEAQ. The V segment lost 5 bases and the J segment 2 bases; nucleotides outside the gene matches: 2. There are 13 residues in the CDR3. In nucleotides, the CDR3 is TGTGCCAGCAGCGGACAGGCAAACTATGGCTACACCTTC. Its translation: CASSGQANYGYTF.

The chain couples TRBV5-1 to TRBJ1-2, with unresolved D. There are 15 residues in the CDR3. Germline V lookup: CDR1 SGHRS, CDR2 YFSETQ. V was shortened by 0 bases and J by 0 bases, with 9 bases between the two germline ends. CDR3 sequence: CASSLGANSNYGYTF. The CDR3 DNA reads as TGCGCCAGCAGCTTGGGGGCGAATTCTAACTATGGCTACACCTTC.

The V call is TRBV7-2, the J call TRBJ1-1, with D possibly matching TRBD1 (6 bases). The germline CDR1 and CDR2 sequences are SGHTA and FQGNSA. The V gene lost 6 bases and the J gene lost 6 bases, with 14 bases spanning the gap. The CDR3 extends over 13 amino acids. The CDR3 DNA sequence: TGTGCCAGCAGTTCACAGGGTTCAGCTGAAGCTTTCTTT. As protein: CASSSQGSAEAFF.

The CDR3 spells CASSLEAGVSYEQYF. DNA of the CDR3: TGTGCCAGCAGCTTAGAGGCAGGGGTTTCCTACGAGCAGTACTTC. This chain uses TRBV11-2 with TRBJ2-7; TRBD1 might be the D (6 bases). Trimming cost V 0 bases and J 1 base, with 10 bases left between them. The V gene's germline CDR1 is SGHAT and CDR2 FQNNGV. The CDR3 runs to 15 residues.

The CDR3 bases are TGTGCCAGTAGTCAGCACTTGACCTACGAGCAGTACTTC. It translates to CASSQHLTYEQYF. The chain recombines TRBV19 with TRBJ2-7; D ambiguous. This CDR3 region has 13 residues. The V gene lost 5 bases and the J gene lost 2 bases, with 10 bases spanning the gap. The V gene's germline CDR1 is LNHDA and CDR2 SQIVND (reference sequence).

The chain employs TRBV27 and TRBJ2-5; maybe TRBD2 (5 bases). CDR3 length: 14 residues. CDR1 and CDR2 from the germline V gene are MNHEY and SMNVEV (reference sequence). V was trimmed by 2 bases and J by 0 bases, leaving 7 bases between them. CDR3 sequence: CASSLGGDQETQYF. CDR3 bases: TGTGCCAGCAGTTTAGGAGGAGACCAAGAGACCCAGTACTTC.

This clone was found once. This rearrangement joins TRBV6-6 to TRBJ2-7; the D gene is possibly TRBD1 (6 bases). The germline gives CDR1 MNHNY, CDR2 SVGAGI (reference sequence). CDR3 length: 15 residues. V shed 4 bases and J shed 0 bases, with 13 bases lying between them. CDR3 region: CASSLTGSPSYEQYF. CDR3 coding DNA: TGTGCCAGCAGTTTAACAGGGTCCCCCTCCTACGAGCAGTACTTC.

V usage is TRBV11-2 and J usage is TRBJ2-5; 7 bases align to TRBD1. The ends lost 3 bases at V and 1 base at J; junction bases unmatched: 5. Germline CDR1 and CDR2: SGHAT and FQNNGV. The CDR3 is made up of 15 amino acids. CDR3: CASSFWGQFQETQYF. The CDR3 DNA reads as TGTGCCAGCAGCTTTTGGGGACAGTTCCAAGAGACCCAGTACTTC.

About this clone itself: At the DNA level, this CDR3 is encoded by other sequences in the same sample as well. The chain is built from TRBV29-1 and TRBJ1-1, with D perhaps TRBD1 (5 bases). The CDR3 contains 12 residues. Between the trimmed V and J ends, which lost 1 base and 6 bases, there was a span of 9 bases. Germline V lookup: CDR1 SQVTM, CDR2 ANQGSEA. The CDR3 loop is CSVEGEGPEAFF. The DNA of the CDR3 is TGCAGCGTTGAAGGCGAGGGGCCTGAAGCTTTCTTT.